The clone carrying this TCR beta chain is labeled medium-sized (0.01 to 0.1%). Co-extracting RNA and DNA was done with 20-30 mg of unsorted bulk tissue as input. A constant-region primer served to make TCR beta cDNA from roughly 500 ng total RNA. Three nested multiplex PCR rounds, a slightly modified ARM-PCR method, built the TCR beta libraries. Use of TRBV1-TRBV30 forward primers with a C-beta reverse primer characterized the first two PCR rounds, which lasted approximately 11 cycles each. TCRdb re-analysed the multiplex PCR reads in MiXCR, keeping a single row per CDR3 protein. The top ten clones hold 29% of a sample with over 45,000 distinct CDR3 sequences, roughly 70% of them seen once. V lost 3 bases, J lost 6 bases, and 14 bases lay in between. From germline, CDR1 is SGHAT and CDR2 FQDESV (reference sequence). This CDR3 spans 14 amino acids. The data originate from a study of tumor-infiltrating lymphocytes in primary liver carcinoma.

Sequenced: liver tumor tissue from sampling region 5. Subset indicated: tumor region T5, tumor centre. This chain links TRBV11-1 with TRBJ2-5; the D gene is possibly TRBD2 (6 bases). The TCR was taken from a man aged 35 to 55 with primary liver carcinoma and hepatitis B virus infection. The CDR3 is CASSFRGGAQTQYF. In DNA form, the CDR3 reads TGTGCCAGCAGCTTCCGCGGCGGGGCGCAGACCCAGTACTTC.